The source of this T cell receptor (beta chain) is a study of blood T cell repertoires in COVID-19. The CDR3 contains 15 residues. V lost 4 bases and J lost 4; bases outside the gene matches: 10. Germline V lookup: CDR1 LNHDA, CDR2 SQIVND (reference sequence). Under the authors' procedure: Nucleated cell number was recorded as an estimate derived from reference gene primer amplification. Repertoires were generated with immunoSEQ multiplex PCR, while TCRdb's copy carries only in-frame clones and drops some. V and J calls plus clone size are reproduced from that table; the DNA served to infer D and trimming. Here the sample spans 200,000 to 250,000 clones, around 90% being singletons.

The TCR sequence derives from a woman in her 30s who had been exposed to COVID-19. The rearrangement uses TRBV19 and TRBJ2-7, with TRBD1 matching 7 bases. Sequenced input: PBMCs or T cells enriched from blood (not recorded which). CDR3: CASSNRDRKRYEQYF. The CDR3 DNA is TGTGCCAGTAGTAACCGGGACAGAAAACGTTACGAGCAGTACTTC.